This T cell receptor beta chain originates from a study of regulatory T cells in long-lasting Graves disease. This clonotype was found many times. Sample time point: newly diagnosed GD, antithyroid drugs for less than 3 months. PBMCs provided the RNA from which the TCR library was made. The authors built TCR beta libraries using iRepertoire HTBI primers and Arm-PCR of CDR3 regions. MiXCR, run by TCRdb on the multiplex PCR reads, gives a single entry per CDR3 protein. The sample carries approximately 400,000 distinct CDR3 sequences, about 15% recorded once. Looked up from germline, CDR1 is DFQATT and CDR2 is SNEGSKA (reference sequence). The CDR3 extends over 15 amino acids. The J segment lost 2 bases and the V segment lost 0 bases, leaving 1 base of the junction unmatched. The data also belong to a second study, concerning T cells in Graves' hyperthyroidism and ophthalmopathy.

The V gene is TRBV20-1, the J gene TRBJ2-7; the match to TRBD2 covers 13 bases. The sample here was peripheral blood mononuclear cells (PBMCs), taken at new diagnosis, from a patient treated with antithyroid drugs. The TCR comes from a woman in her 30s with Graves disease. The CDR3 nucleotides read TGCAGTGCTAGAGAGGGGACTAGCGGGACCTACGAGCAGTACTTC. Its translation: CSAREGTSGTYEQYF.